At least ten counts were recorded for the clone carrying this T cell receptor (beta chain). What it recognizes is unknown. The diagnostic basis comprised clinical symptoms, serum thyroxine and TRAb, thyroid ultrasound and orbital computed tomography. This sample was included in a study of T cells in Graves' hyperthyroidism and ophthalmopathy. CDR3 length equals 15 residues. Per the germline V gene, CDR1 is SNHLY and CDR2 is FYNNEI. V was trimmed by 1 base and J by 4 bases, leaving 13 bases between them. It was RNA transcripts that yielded the amplified TCR beta CDR3 regions. Primed by the HTBI set, a first-round RT-PCR was run on the TCR CDR3. TCRdb passed the multiplex PCR reads through MiXCR, listing each CDR3 protein once. The sample contains 600,000 to 850,000 distinct CDR3 sequences, approximately 19% of which appear only once. Overall study findings and caveats: The blood repertoire included most of the expanded thyroid clonotypes above 0.001.

The chain employs TRBV2 and TRBJ1-2; D is unresolved. Sequences were obtained from blood. This receptor was taken from a woman between 45 and 65 years old with Graves' hyperthyroidism that later progressed to Graves' ophthalmopathy. The CDR3 DNA reads TGTGCCAGCAGTGAAGGGCGGATACGGGTCTATGGCTACACCTTC. This gives the protein CASSEGRIRVYGYTF. The variable domain in full, with the rest retrieved from reference TRBV2 and TRBJ1-2, is EPEVTQTPSHQVTQMGQEVILRCVPISNHLYFYWYRQILGQKVEFLVSFYNNEISEKSEIFDDQFSVERPDGSNFTLKIRSTKLEDSAMYFCASSEGRIRVYGYTFGSGTRLTVV.